This entry concerns a single T cell receptor beta chain. The antigen is unknown. V shed 5 bases, J shed 5 bases, and the junction held 8 bases outside the gene matches. From germline, CDR1 is SQVTM and CDR2 ANQGSEA. CDR3 length: 14 amino acids. The study ran its PCR with 60 Vbeta and 13 Jbeta primers. Profiling relied on immunoSEQ multiplex PCR, and the TCRdb table lists in-frame clones only, not all of them. Here the sample spans 100,000 to 150,000 clones, about 80% being singletons. These data come from a study of cytomegalovirus exposure and HLA in healthy donors. Overall study results and limits: Later work showed greater clonal expansion in HLA-associated TCR beta chains than in equally common others. Most TCR sequences proved rare, with some public TCRs found in many donors. Published work reported that the classifier diagnosed cytomegalovirus status with high specificity and sensitivity.

Sequencing was done on a sample of PBMCs. This receptor was obtained from a woman aged 40 to 50 in good health and CMV-seronegative. The V call is TRBV29-1, the J call TRBJ1-5; 8 nucleotides line up with TRBD1. This CDR3 is CSVRAGGADQPQHF. CDR3 nucleotide sequence: TGCAGCGTTAGAGCAGGGGGCGCGGATCAGCCCCAGCATTTT. The full variable domain, in which reference TRBV29-1 and TRBJ1-5 provide the parts outside the CDR3, is SAVISQKPSRDICQRGTSLTIQCQVDSQVTMMFWYRQQPGQSLTLIATANQGSEATYESGFVIDKFPISRPNLTFSTLTVSNMSPEDSSIYLCSVRAGGADQPQHFGDGTRLSIL.